The 19 T cell receptor beta chains reported below all come from one sample, sequenced in a study of T cell responses to AZD1222 COVID-19 vaccine. Here immunoSEQ multiplex PCR was the method, and the copy in TCRdb shows in-frame clones only, minus some. The table records 20,000 to 30,000 clones, 88% of them present only once. Source: peripheral blood, taken 28 days after the second AZD1222 dose. These receptors were collected from an adult who received the AZD1222 COVID-19 vaccine.

Here the CDR3 DNA reads TGTGCCAGCAGTGTAGGTGAGGGTATCTATGGCTACACCTTC. It specifies CASSVGEGIYGYTF. The chain is built from TRBV2 and TRBJ1-2, with D unresolved. Germline V lookup: CDR1 SNHLY, CDR2 FYNNEI. The CDR3 has 14 residues. The ends were cut back, 4 bases at V and 4 bases at J, with 13 bases in the middle.

V and J are TRBV16 and TRBJ1-2, with D uncertain. Trimming stripped 0 bases from V and 2 bases from J, with 7 bases between. The V gene's germline CDR1 is KGHSY and CDR2 FQNENV. This CDR3 has 14 amino acids. CDR3 bases: TGTGCCAGCAGCCAATCTCTGGGGAACTATGGCTACACCTTC. Translation: CASSQSLGNYGYTF.

The CDR3 coding sequence is TGTGCCAGCAGCCAAGAAAGCAGGTCGGAAGCTTTCTTT. It translates to CASSQESRSEAFF. The chain carries TRBV3-1 (or the pseudogene TRBV3-2) and TRBJ1-1; no clear D. V lost 0 bases to trimming and J lost 8 bases, with 10 bases between them. The CDR3 has 13 amino acids. CDR1 and CDR2 (germline): LGHDT, YNNKEL (reference sequence).

V gene TRBV19 combines with J gene TRBJ1-5; 10 positions agree with TRBD1. With V trimmed by 5 bases and J by 6 bases, 7 bases remained unmatched. The CDR3 covers 15 residues. Germline V lookup: CDR1 LNHDA, CDR2 SQIVND (reference sequence). The DNA for the CDR3 is TGTGCCAGTAGTTCGGACAGGGGGTCAGTTCAGCCCCAGCATTTT. This codes for CASSSDRGSVQPQHF.

V and J are TRBV7-8 and TRBJ1-5; D not certain. The CDR3 contains 14 residues. The V end was cut by 2 bases, the J end by 0 bases, with 5 bases between. CDR1 and CDR2 (germline): SGHVS, FQNEAQ. CDR3 sequence (DNA): TGTGCCAGCAGCTTATCGGATAGCAATCAGCCCCAGCATTTT. Translation gives CASSLSDSNQPQHF.

The gene calls are TRBV12-3 or TRBV12-4 and TRBJ1-1, with a weak D call TRBD1 (5 bases). V lost 1 base to trimming and J lost 8 bases, with 8 bases between them. The CDR3 totals 12 residues. This chain's CDR3 is CASSLEGTEAFF. In nucleotides, the CDR3 is TGTGCCAGCAGTTTAGAGGGGACGGAAGCTTTCTTT.

V gene TRBV4-3 combines with J gene TRBJ1-6; 8 positions match TRBD1. Germline V lookup: CDR1 LGHNA, CDR2 YSLEER. V gave up 1 base and J gave up 8 bases; unmatched junction bases: 7. There are 16 residues in the CDR3. CDR3 amino acids: CASSQVRQGFYSPLHF. Written as DNA, the CDR3 is TGCGCCAGCAGCCAAGTCCGACAGGGGTTTTATTCACCCCTCCACTTT.

The genes are TRBV18 and TRBJ2-5; TRBD1 matches 7 bases. CDR1 is KGHSH, CDR2 LQKENI, per germline. The CDR3 runs to 14 residues. After removal of 2 bases from V and 3 bases from J, the junction contained 3 bases not matched to a gene. The CDR3 loop reads CASSPAGTEETQYF. The CDR3 coding sequence is TGTGCCAGCTCACCAGCCGGGACAGAAGAGACCCAGTACTTC.

This chain connects TRBV19 to TRBJ1-5, with D possibly TRBD1 on 6 matching bases. The CDR3 has 14 amino acids. Trimming shortened V by 6 bases and J by 5 bases, and 14 bases separated the two germline ends. Germline V CDR1 and CDR2: LNHDA, SQIVND (reference sequence). Here the CDR3 DNA reads TGTGCCAGTAGCGAAACAGGGTTGTATCAGCCCCAGCATTTT. Translated: CASSETGLYQPQHF.

The V call is TRBV5-5, the J call TRBJ1-3, with D perhaps matching TRBD1 (6 bases). Trimming removed 0 bases at V and 4 bases at J, with 14 bases between. CDR1 SGHKS and CDR2 YYEKEE come from the germline V gene (reference sequence). The CDR3 length is 16 residues. The CDR3 DNA sequence: TGTGCCAGCAGCTTGGGACATGGGGGCGACGGAAACACCATATATTTT. This gives the protein CASSLGHGGDGNTIYF.

The chain carries TRBV7-8 and TRBJ1-2; 7 nucleotides line up with TRBD1. Trimming took 5 bases from V and 14 from J; bases not matched to a gene: 17. CDR1 and CDR2 from the germline V gene are SGHVS and FQNEAQ. The CDR3 is made up of 14 amino acids. The CDR3 nucleotides read TGTGCCAGCAGCCTAAGTAGGACAGGATCCCTCCTGACCTTC. Translated, it gives CASSLSRTGSLLTF. Complete variable domain (other parts from reference TRBV7-8 and TRBJ1-2): GAGVSQSPRYKVAKRGQDVALRCDPISGHVSLFWYQQALGQGPEFLTYFQNEAQLDKSGLPSDRFFAERPEGSVSTLKIQRTQQEDSAVYLCASSLSRTGSLLTFGSGTRLTVV.

The V and J genes are TRBV6-5 and TRBJ1-5; D may be TRBD1 (6 bases). Trimming cost V 5 bases and J 3 bases, with 11 bases left between them. The CDR3 consists of 14 residues. In germline, CDR1 is MNHEY, CDR2 SVGAGI. The CDR3 is CASSNRDNNQPQHF. The CDR3 nucleotides are TGTGCCAGCAGTAACCGGGACAACAATCAGCCCCAGCATTTT.

This rearrangement joins TRBV27 to TRBJ2-2; D call uncertain. With 3 bases removed from V and 0 bases from J, the gap between germline ends came to 8 bases. The CDR3 length is 15 residues. Germline CDR1 is MNHEY and CDR2 is SMNVEV (reference sequence). The CDR3 DNA is TGTGCCAGCAGTTTCGCTGGGGCGAACACCGGGGAGCTGTTTTTT. Residues: CASSFAGANTGELFF.

The J gene is TRBJ2-2, the V gene TRBV27, with D perhaps matching TRBD1 or TRBD2 (5 bases each). Germline values: CDR1 MNHEY, CDR2 SMNVEV (reference sequence). This CDR3 is built from 16 residues. V lost 0 bases to trimming and J lost 4 bases, with 12 bases between them. This CDR3 is CASSLSMGRTTGELFF. In nucleotides, the CDR3 is TGTGCCAGCAGTTTATCGATGGGACGTACCACCGGGGAGCTGTTTTTT.

The V call is TRBV18, the J call TRBJ2-1; either TRBD1 or TRBD2 may supply D (5 bases each). The CDR3 runs to 13 residues. Trimming took 5 bases from V and 4 from J, leaving 9 bases between them. Germline loops: CDR1 KGHSH, CDR2 LQKENI. The CDR3 region is CASSGGEYNEQFF. For the CDR3, the DNA is TGTGCCAGCTCAGGGGGAGAATACAATGAGCAGTTCTTC.

The gene calls are TRBV9 and TRBJ2-6; weak D call: TRBD2 (5 bases). With 5 bases removed from V and 0 bases from J, the gap between germline ends came to 9 bases. This CDR3 region has 15 residues. Per germline, CDR1 SGDLS and CDR2 YYNGEE. The CDR3 spells CASSRESSGANVLTF. Here the CDR3 DNA reads TGTGCCAGCAGTAGGGAGAGCTCTGGGGCCAACGTCCTGACTTTC.

The chain links TRBV4-1 to TRBJ1-5, with 7 bases identical to TRBD1. CDR3 size: 16 residues. Germline loops: CDR1 MGHRA, CDR2 YSYEKL. Trimming took 0 bases from V and 0 from J; bases not matched to a gene: 2. The CDR3 loop reads CASSQDNRGSNQPQHF. The DNA for the CDR3 is TGCGCCAGCAGCCAAGATAACAGGGGTAGCAATCAGCCCCAGCATTTT.

This clone came up once. J is TRBJ2-1 and V is TRBV7-3; 9 bases are a match to TRBD1. The CDR3 totals 14 residues. V lost 5 bases, J lost 4 bases, and 3 bases stayed unmatched. Germline V lookup: CDR1 SGHTA, CDR2 FQGTGA. The CDR3 sequence is CASSPGQGYNEQFF. The CDR3 nucleotides read TGTGCCAGCAGCCCGGGACAGGGATACAATGAGCAGTTCTTC.

V usage is TRBV19 and J usage is TRBJ1-2; TRBD1 aligns across 9 bases. The CDR3 runs 15 residues. Germline V CDR1 and CDR2: LNHDA, SQIVND (reference sequence). The junction had 7 bases not matched to a gene; V was cut back by 6 bases and J by 2 bases. The CDR3 reads CASSKQGAGNYGYTF. The CDR3 DNA reads TGTGCCAGTAGCAAACAGGGGGCTGGAAACTATGGCTACACCTTC. Drawing the rest from reference TRBV19 and TRBJ1-2, the complete variable domain is DGGITQSPKYLFRKEGQNVTLSCEQNLNHDAMYWYRQDPGQGLRLIYYSQIVNDFQKGDIAEGYSVSREKKESFPLTVTSAQKNPTAFYLCASSKQGAGNYGYTFGSGTRLTVV.